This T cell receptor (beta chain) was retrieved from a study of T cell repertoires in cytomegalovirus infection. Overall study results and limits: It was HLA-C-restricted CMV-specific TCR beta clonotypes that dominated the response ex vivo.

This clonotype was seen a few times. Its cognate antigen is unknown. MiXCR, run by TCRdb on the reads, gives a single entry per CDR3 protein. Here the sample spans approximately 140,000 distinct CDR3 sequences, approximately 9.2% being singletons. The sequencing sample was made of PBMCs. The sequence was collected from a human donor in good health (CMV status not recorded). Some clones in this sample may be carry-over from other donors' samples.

The CDR3 DNA reads TGCAGTGCTGTCGGGACAGAGCCCTACGAGCAGTACTTC. It yields the protein CSAVGTEPYEQYF. The rearrangement uses TRBV20-1 and TRBJ2-7; the match to TRBD1 covers 7 bases. V was pared by 5 bases and J by 2 bases, with 6 bases of the junction left unmatched. CDR3 length: 13 amino acids. Per germline, CDR1 DFQATT and CDR2 SNEGSKA (reference sequence).